These 28 T cell receptor beta chains were sequenced from one sample in a study of neurological immune-mediated disorders. TCRdb analysed the 5' RACE reads with MiXCR anew, one entry per CDR3 protein. Among about 78,000 distinct CDR3 sequences listed, 4.5% to 6.5% were seen once. The sequenced material came from PBMCs. These receptors came from a woman in her twenties or thirties with multiple sclerosis.

There are many counts of this clonotype. The gene calls are TRBV24-1 and TRBJ1-5; D ambiguous. Trimming cost V 4 bases and J 6 bases, with 6 bases left between them. The CDR3 contains 12 residues. Per germline, CDR1 KGHDR and CDR2 SFDVKD. CDR3 DNA: TGTGCCACCAGTGACCGTTTTCAGCCCCAGCATTTT. Translating it yields CATSDRFQPQHF.

The sample holds many counts of this clonotype. The chain recombines TRBV5-1 with TRBJ2-4; 8 bases fit TRBD1. The CDR3 covers 14 residues. Germline values: CDR1 SGHRS, CDR2 YFSETQ. Trimming cost V 0 bases and J 8 bases; bases outside gene matches: 4. CDR3 protein: CASSLDHRGDIQYF. The CDR3 DNA sequence: TGCGCCAGCAGCTTGGATCACAGGGGGGACATTCAGTACTTC.

This clonotype was found many times. The CDR3 region is CASSSDIPDEQYF. The CDR3 DNA reads as TGTGCCAGCAGCTCGGATATACCGGACGAGCAGTACTTC. This chain joins TRBV5-5 and TRBJ2-7, with D uncertain. The CDR3 consists of 13 residues. Per the germline V gene, CDR1 is SGHKS and CDR2 is YYEKEE (reference sequence). V shed 3 bases and J shed 5 bases, with 12 bases lying between them. Using reference TRBV5-5 and TRBJ2-7 for the parts outside the CDR3, the full variable domain is DAGVTQSPTHLIKTRGQQVTLRCSPISGHKSVSWYQQVLGQGPQFIFQYYEKEERGRGNFPDRFSARQFPNYSSELNVNALLLGDSALYLCASSSDIPDEQYFGPGTRLTVT.

This clonotype was observed at least ten times. J is TRBJ1-4 and V is TRBV12-3 or TRBV12-4; D might be TRBD1 (6 bases). This CDR3 is built from 14 residues. With 1 base removed from V and 7 bases from J, the gap between germline ends came to 10 bases. The CDR3 loop reads CASSLGQGGEKLFF. CDR3 coding DNA: TGTGCCAGCAGTTTAGGTCAAGGGGGTGAAAAACTGTTTTTT.

This clonotype was seen repeatedly, ten times or more. The rearrangement uses TRBV7-8 and TRBJ2-1, with D hard to call. V was shortened by 4 bases and J by 4 bases, with 8 bases between the two germline ends. This CDR3 region has 13 residues. Looked up from germline, CDR1 is SGHVS and CDR2 is FQNEAQ. The CDR3 sequence is CASSSLPYNEQFF. DNA for the CDR3: TGTGCCAGCAGCTCCTTACCTTACAATGAGCAGTTCTTC. The variable domain in full, with the rest retrieved from reference TRBV7-8 and TRBJ2-1, is GAGVSQSPRYKVAKRGQDVALRCDPISGHVSLFWYQQALGQGPEFLTYFQNEAQLDKSGLPSDRFFAERPEGSVSTLKIQRTQQEDSAVYLCASSSLPYNEQFFGPGTRLTVL.

In this sample, this clonotype turned up many times. V gene TRBV10-3 combines with J gene TRBJ2-2, with 11 bases matching TRBD1. The germline V gene encodes CDR1 ENHRY and CDR2 SYGVKD. The CDR3 runs to 15 residues. The J segment lost 3 bases and the V segment lost 6 bases, leaving 3 bases of the junction unmatched. The CDR3 DNA follows: TGTGCCATCAGCCGGACAGGGGGCTACACCGGGGAGCTGTTTTTT. Its protein product is CAISRTGGYTGELFF.

This chain connects TRBV20-1 to TRBJ2-4, with a possible D match to TRBD2 (5 bases). Germline assignment: CDR1 DFQATT and CDR2 SNEGSKA (reference sequence). This CDR3 spans 14 amino acids. V lost 1 base and J lost 3, with 10 bases in between. The CDR3, as DNA: TGCAGTGCTAGAGGAAGCGGAAACAAAAACATTCAGTACTTC. It codes for CSARGSGNKNIQYF.

This clonotype was picked up many times. The chain has TRBV20-1 and TRBJ1-2; tentative D call: TRBD1 (5 bases). CDR3 length: 12 residues. Trimming removed 4 bases at V and 8 bases at J, with 14 bases between. Germline V gene lookup returns CDR1 DFQATT and CDR2 SNEGSKA (reference sequence). For the CDR3, the DNA is TGCAGTGCTATAGTCAGGGCCTCGGGCTACACCTTC. It codes for CSAIVRASGYTF.

This clonotype was recorded many times. The chain joins TRBV20-1 to TRBJ2-7; 10 bases fit TRBD1. The CDR3 runs to 14 residues. Germline loops: CDR1 DFQATT, CDR2 SNEGSKA (reference sequence). J was trimmed by 3 bases and V by 0 bases; bases with no gene match: 2. CDR3 sequence (DNA): TGCAGTGCTAGAGATGGGGACAGGGGCTACGAGCAGTACTTC. Amino acids: CSARDGDRGYEQYF.

This clonotype was observed a handful of times. V and J are TRBV20-1 and TRBJ2-3; a weak D match, TRBD1 (6 bases). V lost 6 bases and J lost 2, with 12 bases in between. Germline CDR1 DFQATT, CDR2 SNEGSKA (reference sequence). This CDR3 spans 13 amino acids. CDR3 residues: CSAPGTNTDTQYF. Written as DNA, the CDR3 is TGCAGTGCCCCCGGGACAAACACAGATACGCAGTATTTT.

This clonotype showed up many times. The rearrangement joins TRBV7-9 to TRBJ2-5; maybe TRBD1 (5 bases). Germline CDR1 is SEHNR and CDR2 is FQNEAQ (reference sequence). The length of the CDR3 is 13 residues. V lost 1 base and J 3 bases, leaving 6 bases between the germline ends. The chain's CDR3 is CASSLVQEETQYF. The CDR3, as DNA: TGTGCCAGCAGCTTAGTACAGGAAGAGACCCAGTACTTC.

This clonotype was picked up many times. The rearrangement links TRBV20-1 to TRBJ1-4; the match to TRBD1 covers 9 bases. The V gene's germline CDR1 is DFQATT and CDR2 SNEGSKA (reference sequence). The CDR3 length is 15 residues. The V gene end was trimmed by 1 base and the J gene end by 7 bases; junction bases not matched to a gene: 7. DNA of the CDR3: TGCAGTGCTAGAGTAATGGGACAGGGACGTGAAAAACTGTTTTTT. Translation gives CSARVMGQGREKLFF.

This clonotype was counted ten times or more. This sequence joins TRBV20-1 and TRBJ1-4; TRBD1 aligns across 9 bases. The germline CDR1 and CDR2 sequences are DFQATT and SNEGSKA (reference sequence). V shed 2 bases and J 13 bases; nucleotides not matched to a gene: 11. CDR3 length equals 14 residues. The CDR3 DNA reads as TGCAGTGCTAGAAGAGGGACAGGGACGACTGGACTGTTTTTT. Encoded protein: CSARRGTGTTGLFF.

The genes are TRBV5-6 and TRBJ2-5; 7 bases are shared with TRBD1. V was clipped by 0 bases and J by 3 bases; unmatched bases: 2. This CDR3 spans 14 amino acids. The V gene's germline CDR1 is SGHDT and CDR2 YYEEEE. The CDR3 reads CASSLVGGKETQYF. CDR3 coding DNA: TGTGCCAGCAGCTTGGTAGGGGGCAAAGAGACCCAGTACTTC.

This chain uses TRBV5-1 with TRBJ2-2; D is perhaps TRBD1 (6 bases). The CDR3 consists of 16 residues. Per germline, CDR1 SGHRS and CDR2 YFSETQ. The V gene lost 0 bases and the J gene lost 6 bases, with 15 bases spanning the gap. CDR3 protein: CASSLGTEVISGELFF. DNA for the CDR3: TGCGCCAGCAGCTTGGGGACAGAGGTGATCTCCGGGGAGCTGTTTTTT.

This clonotype was detected ten times or more. The chain has TRBV5-1 and TRBJ2-3, with a tentative D call TRBD2 (6 bases). There are 16 residues in the CDR3. The germline gives CDR1 SGHRS, CDR2 YFSETQ. Trimming took 0 bases from V and 0 from J, leaving 11 bases between them. The CDR3: CASSLVSGPSTDTQYF. In DNA form, the CDR3 reads TGCGCCAGCAGCTTGGTTAGCGGCCCGAGCACAGATACGCAGTATTTT.

There are a few counts of this clonotype. The V gene is TRBV6-5, the J gene TRBJ1-6; no reliable D call. Trimming cost V 8 bases and J 7 bases, with 15 bases left between them. CDR1 and CDR2 from the germline V gene are MNHEY and SVGAGI. The CDR3 runs 14 residues. CDR3 residues: CASGKISGNSPLHF. The CDR3 bases are TGTGCCAGCGGAAAAATCTCTGGGAATTCACCCCTCCACTTT.

As concerns this clonotype: A much larger clone differs by one base, so this may be a read error. The J gene is TRBJ2-5, the V gene TRBV7-9, with D uncertain. Germline CDR1 is SEHNR and CDR2 is FQNEAQ (reference sequence). The CDR3 has 12 residues. The CDR3 DNA reads TGTGACAGCAGCTACGACGGGGAGACCCAGTACTTC. Translation gives CDSSYDGETQYF.

The table lists this clonotype with a few counts. The chain uses TRBV12-3 or TRBV12-4 and TRBJ2-7; D remains unclear. V was cut by 4 bases and J by 3 bases, with 16 bases left in between. The CDR3 is 15 amino acids. The CDR3 loop is CASSYMGKGIYEQYF. The CDR3 DNA reads TGTGCCAGCAGTTACATGGGAAAGGGAATCTACGAGCAGTACTTC.

This clonotype was seen at least ten times. V gene TRBV20-1 combines with J gene TRBJ1-5, with D possibly being TRBD1 (6 bases). The CDR3 is 14 residues long. V shed 6 bases and J shed 5 bases, with 17 bases lying between them. CDR1 is DFQATT and CDR2 is SNEGSKA in the germline V gene (reference sequence). In nucleotides, the CDR3 is TGCAGTGCCGTTCAGGGGTCTTCTGATCAGCCCCAGCATTTT. Translated: CSAVQGSSDQPQHF.

This clonotype was recorded many times. The chain couples TRBV5-1 to TRBJ1-3; D possibly corresponds to TRBD1 (6 bases). CDR1 and CDR2 (germline): SGHRS, YFSETQ. This CDR3 region has 14 residues. V was clipped by 4 bases and J by 5 bases, with 13 bases between them. In nucleotides, the CDR3 is TGCGCCAGCAGCCGCCCGGACAGCCGAAACACCATATATTTT. Translation gives CASSRPDSRNTIYF.

This rearrangement joins TRBV7-8 to TRBJ2-5; D unclear. Deletions cut 3 bases from V and 2 bases from J, with 13 bases between. CDR3 length equals 15 residues. Germline V gene lookup returns CDR1 SGHVS and CDR2 FQNEAQ. This CDR3 reads CASSFLIGAQETQYF. Here the CDR3 DNA reads TGTGCCAGCAGCTTCCTAATAGGTGCACAAGAGACCCAGTACTTC.

This clonotype occurred a few times. The chain joins TRBV20-1 to TRBJ2-3, with D perhaps TRBD1 or TRBD2 (5 bases each). The CDR3 length is 14 residues. Germline-derived CDR1 and CDR2 are DFQATT and SNEGSKA (reference sequence). V was trimmed by 3 bases and J by 0 bases, leaving 10 bases between them. The CDR3 DNA reads as TGCAGTGCTAGGGGGACGGGGAGCACAGATACGCAGTATTTT. Its translation is CSARGTGSTDTQYF.

The sample holds many counts of this clonotype. The chain couples TRBV7-2 to TRBJ2-1, with 7 bases that match TRBD2. The CDR3 spans 13 residues. The V and J ends lost 5 bases and 10 bases, in that order; junction bases with no gene match: 8. The germline V gene has CDR1 SGHTA and CDR2 FQGNSA. As DNA, the CDR3 is TGTGCCAGCAGCCCAAGACTAGCAGGGGAGCAGTTCTTC. Encoded protein: CASSPRLAGEQFF.

This clonotype was recorded at least ten times. The chain has TRBV20-1 and TRBJ2-7; TRBD1 agrees at 11 bases. V trimming: 3 bases; J trimming: 5 bases; junction bases outside the gene matches: 9. CDR3 length: 15 amino acids. From germline, CDR1 is DFQATT and CDR2 SNEGSKA (reference sequence). The CDR3 DNA follows: TGCAGTGCTAGTCGCGCGGACAGGGGGCATCACGAGCAGTACTTC. This encodes CSASRADRGHHEQYF.

This clonotype was counted only a few times. The chain links TRBV5-1 to TRBJ2-1; perhaps TRBD2 as D (5 bases). CDR1 SGHRS and CDR2 YFSETQ come from the germline V gene. Trimming removed 0 bases from V and 9 bases from J, with 7 bases in between. This CDR3 is built from 12 residues. The CDR3 here is CASSLASTEQFF. CDR3 nucleotides: TGCGCCAGCAGCTTGGCTAGCACTGAGCAGTTCTTC.

This clonotype was observed many times. The chain joins TRBV7-6 to TRBJ2-1; D is unclear. Germline V gene data show CDR1 as SGHVS and CDR2 as FNYEAQ. The V end lost 4 bases, the J end lost 0 bases, and 10 bases lay between the germline ends. The CDR3 is 15 residues long. The chain's CDR3 is CASSSTVSSYNEQFF. CDR3 DNA sequence: TGTGCCAGCAGCTCAACGGTCAGCTCCTACAATGAGCAGTTCTTC.

This clonotype was detected many times. The chain is built from TRBV20-1 and TRBJ2-1; 8 bases are a match to TRBD2. The CDR3 spans 14 residues. V was clipped by 3 bases and J by 0 bases; unmatched bases: 1. Germline V gene sequence: CDR1 DFQATT, CDR2 SNEGSKA (reference sequence). In nucleotides, the CDR3 is TGCAGTGCTAGCGGGGGGGCCTCCTACAATGAGCAGTTCTTC. This sequence encodes CSASGGASYNEQFF.